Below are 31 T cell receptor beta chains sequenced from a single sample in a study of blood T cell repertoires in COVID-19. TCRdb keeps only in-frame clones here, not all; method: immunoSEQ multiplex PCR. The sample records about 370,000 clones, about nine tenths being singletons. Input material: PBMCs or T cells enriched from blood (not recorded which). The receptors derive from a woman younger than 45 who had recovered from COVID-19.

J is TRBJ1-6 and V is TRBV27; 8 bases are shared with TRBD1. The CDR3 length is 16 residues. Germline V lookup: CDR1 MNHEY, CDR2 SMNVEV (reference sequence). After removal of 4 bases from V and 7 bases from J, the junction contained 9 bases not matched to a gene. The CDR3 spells CASSSDRGGTNSPLHF. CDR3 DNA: TGTGCCAGCAGTTCCGACAGGGGTGGGACGAATTCACCCCTCCACTTT.

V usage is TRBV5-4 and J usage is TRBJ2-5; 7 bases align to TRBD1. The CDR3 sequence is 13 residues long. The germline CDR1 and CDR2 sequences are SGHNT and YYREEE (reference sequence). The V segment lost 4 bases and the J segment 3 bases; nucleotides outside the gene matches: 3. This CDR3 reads CASSDGTEETQYF. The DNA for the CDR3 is TGTGCCAGCAGCGACGGGACAGAAGAGACCCAGTACTTC.

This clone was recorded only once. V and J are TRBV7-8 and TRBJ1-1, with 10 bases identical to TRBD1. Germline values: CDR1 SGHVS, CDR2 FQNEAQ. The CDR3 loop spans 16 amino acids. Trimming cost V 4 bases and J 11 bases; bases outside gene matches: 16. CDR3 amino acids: CASSWTGGEPPSDAFF. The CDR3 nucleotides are TGTGCCAGCAGCTGGACAGGGGGGGAACCCCCGAGCGATGCTTTCTTT.

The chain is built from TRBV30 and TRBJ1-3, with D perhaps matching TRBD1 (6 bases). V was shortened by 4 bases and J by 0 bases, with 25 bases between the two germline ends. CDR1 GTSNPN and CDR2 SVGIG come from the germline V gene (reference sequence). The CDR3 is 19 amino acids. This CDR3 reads CAWNVLGTSKLSSGNTIYF. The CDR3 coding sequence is TGTGCCTGGAATGTTTTAGGGACATCAAAATTAAGCTCTGGAAACACCATATATTTT.

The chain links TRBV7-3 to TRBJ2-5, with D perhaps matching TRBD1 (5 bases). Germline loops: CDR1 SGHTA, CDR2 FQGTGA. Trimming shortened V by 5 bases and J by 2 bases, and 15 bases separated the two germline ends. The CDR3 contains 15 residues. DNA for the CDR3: TGTGCCAGCAGCCTTGCAGGGCAGGAGCAAGAGACCCAGTACTTC. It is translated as CASSLAGQEQETQYF.

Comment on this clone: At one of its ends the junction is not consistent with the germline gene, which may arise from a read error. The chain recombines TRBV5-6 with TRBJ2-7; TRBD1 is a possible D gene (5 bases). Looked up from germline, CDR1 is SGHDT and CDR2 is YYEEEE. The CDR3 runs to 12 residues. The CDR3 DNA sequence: TGTGCCAGCAGCTTGCCTCCGGACACCCCTAACTTC. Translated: CASSLPPDTPNF.

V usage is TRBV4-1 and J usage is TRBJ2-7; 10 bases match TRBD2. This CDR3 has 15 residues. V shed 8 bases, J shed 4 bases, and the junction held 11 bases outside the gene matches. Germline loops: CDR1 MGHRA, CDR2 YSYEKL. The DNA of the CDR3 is TGCGCCAGCGGACCCGTAACTAGCGGGACTTACGAGCAGTACTTC. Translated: CASGPVTSGTYEQYF.

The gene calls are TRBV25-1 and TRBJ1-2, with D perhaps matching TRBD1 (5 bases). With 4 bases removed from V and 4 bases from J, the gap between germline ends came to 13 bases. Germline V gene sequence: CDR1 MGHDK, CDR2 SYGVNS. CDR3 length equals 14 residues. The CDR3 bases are TGTGCCAGCAGTGCAGGGCACGGAAGCTATGGCTACACCTTC. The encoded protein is CASSAGHGSYGYTF.

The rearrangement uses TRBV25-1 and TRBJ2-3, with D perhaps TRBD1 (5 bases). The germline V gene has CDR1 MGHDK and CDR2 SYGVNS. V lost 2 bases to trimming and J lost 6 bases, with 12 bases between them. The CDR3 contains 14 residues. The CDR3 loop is CASSEVGKGDTQYF. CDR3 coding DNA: TGTGCCAGCAGTGAAGTGGGCAAGGGGGATACGCAGTATTTT.

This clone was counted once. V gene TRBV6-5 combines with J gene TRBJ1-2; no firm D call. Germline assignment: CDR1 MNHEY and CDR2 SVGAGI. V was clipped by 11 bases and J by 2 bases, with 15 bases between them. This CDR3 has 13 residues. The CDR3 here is CAGRPPTNYGYTF. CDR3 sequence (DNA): TGTGCCGGGAGGCCTCCTACCAACTATGGCTACACCTTC.

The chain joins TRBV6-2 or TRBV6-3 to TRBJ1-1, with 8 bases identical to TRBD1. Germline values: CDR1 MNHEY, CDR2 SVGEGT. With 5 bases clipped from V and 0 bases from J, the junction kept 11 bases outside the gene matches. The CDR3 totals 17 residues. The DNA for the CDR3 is TGTGCCAGCAGTCAAAATCAGGGGGCGTCGCTGAACACTGAAGCTTTCTTT. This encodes CASSQNQGASLNTEAFF.

The CDR3 region has the DNA TGTGCCAGCAGTTTAAACAGGGGGGGTAATGAGCAGTTCTTC. This encodes CASSLNRGGNEQFF. V usage is TRBV28 and J usage is TRBJ2-1; tentatively, D is TRBD1 (8 bases). CDR3 length: 14 amino acids. The germline V gene encodes CDR1 MDHEN and CDR2 SYDVKM. Trimming cost V 2 bases and J 7 bases, with 12 bases left between them.

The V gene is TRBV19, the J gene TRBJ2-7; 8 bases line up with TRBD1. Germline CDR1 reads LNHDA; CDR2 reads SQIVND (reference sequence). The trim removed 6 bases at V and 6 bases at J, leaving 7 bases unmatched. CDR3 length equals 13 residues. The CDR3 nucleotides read TGTGCCAGTAGCAGGGGGCGAAGCGGCGAGCAGTACTTC. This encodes CASSRGRSGEQYF.

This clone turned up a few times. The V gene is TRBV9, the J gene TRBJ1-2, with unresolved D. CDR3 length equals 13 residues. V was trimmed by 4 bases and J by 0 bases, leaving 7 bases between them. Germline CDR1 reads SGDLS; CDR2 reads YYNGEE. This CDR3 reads CASSFGANYGYTF. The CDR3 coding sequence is TGTGCCAGCAGCTTCGGAGCTAACTATGGCTACACCTTC.

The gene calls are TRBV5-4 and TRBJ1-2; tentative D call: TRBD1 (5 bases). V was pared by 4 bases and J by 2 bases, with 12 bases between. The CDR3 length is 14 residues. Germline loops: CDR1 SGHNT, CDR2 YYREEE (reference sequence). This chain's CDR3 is CASSRQQVNYGYTF. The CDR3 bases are TGTGCCAGCAGCCGACAACAGGTGAACTATGGCTACACCTTC.

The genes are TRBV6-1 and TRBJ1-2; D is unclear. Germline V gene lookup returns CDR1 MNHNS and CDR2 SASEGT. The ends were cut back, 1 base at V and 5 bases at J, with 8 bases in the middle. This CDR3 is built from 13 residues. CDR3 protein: CASSEDSSYGYTF. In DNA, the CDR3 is TGTGCCAGCAGTGAAGACAGCTCTTATGGCTACACCTTC.

The CDR3 loop reads CASSIVLTSGGSGELFF. The CDR3 DNA reads TGTGCCAGTAGTATAGTTCTGACTAGCGGGGGGTCCGGGGAGCTGTTTTTT. This chain links TRBV19 with TRBJ2-2, with TRBD2 identical over 13 bases. CDR3 length equals 17 residues. The J segment lost 6 bases and the V segment lost 1 base, leaving 5 bases of the junction unmatched. Germline assignment: CDR1 LNHDA and CDR2 SQIVND (reference sequence).

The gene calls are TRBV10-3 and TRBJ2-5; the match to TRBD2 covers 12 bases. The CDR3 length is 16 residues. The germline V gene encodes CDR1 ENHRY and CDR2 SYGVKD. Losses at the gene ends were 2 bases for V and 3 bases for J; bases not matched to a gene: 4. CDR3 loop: CAISETSGGPEETQYF. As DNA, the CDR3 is TGTGCCATCAGTGAGACTAGCGGGGGGCCAGAAGAGACCCAGTACTTC.

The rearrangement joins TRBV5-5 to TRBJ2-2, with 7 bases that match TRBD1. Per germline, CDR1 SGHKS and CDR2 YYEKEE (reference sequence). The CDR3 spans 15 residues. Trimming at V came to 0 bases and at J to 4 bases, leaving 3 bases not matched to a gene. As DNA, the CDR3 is TGTGCCAGCAGCTTGGTTAGGGGGCGCACCGGGGAGCTGTTTTTT. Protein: CASSLVRGRTGELFF.

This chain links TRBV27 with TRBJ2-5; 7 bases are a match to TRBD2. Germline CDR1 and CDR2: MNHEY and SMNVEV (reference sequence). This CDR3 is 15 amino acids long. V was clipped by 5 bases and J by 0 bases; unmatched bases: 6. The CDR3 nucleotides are TGTGCCAGCAGTAGACGGGAGGTTTACCAAGAGACCCAGTACTTC. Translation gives CASSRREVYQETQYF.

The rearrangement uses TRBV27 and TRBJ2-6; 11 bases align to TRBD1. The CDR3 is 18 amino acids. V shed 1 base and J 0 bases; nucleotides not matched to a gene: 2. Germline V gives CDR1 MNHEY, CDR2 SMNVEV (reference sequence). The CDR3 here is CASSLYGTGGSGANVLTF. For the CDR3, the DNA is TGTGCCAGCAGTTTATACGGGACAGGGGGCTCTGGGGCCAACGTCCTGACTTTC.

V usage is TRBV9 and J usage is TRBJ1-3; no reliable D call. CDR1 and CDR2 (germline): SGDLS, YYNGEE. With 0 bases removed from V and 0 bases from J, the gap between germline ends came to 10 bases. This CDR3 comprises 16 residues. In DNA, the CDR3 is TGTGCCAGCAGCGTAGTTGGGCTCGACTCTGGAAACACCATATATTTT. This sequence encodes CASSVVGLDSGNTIYF.

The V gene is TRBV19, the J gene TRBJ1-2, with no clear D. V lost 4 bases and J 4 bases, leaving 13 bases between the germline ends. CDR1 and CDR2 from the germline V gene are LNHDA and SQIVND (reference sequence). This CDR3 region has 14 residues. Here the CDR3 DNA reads TGTGCCAGTAGTACGGGAGGAATCGGCTATGGCTACACCTTC. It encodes CASSTGGIGYGYTF.

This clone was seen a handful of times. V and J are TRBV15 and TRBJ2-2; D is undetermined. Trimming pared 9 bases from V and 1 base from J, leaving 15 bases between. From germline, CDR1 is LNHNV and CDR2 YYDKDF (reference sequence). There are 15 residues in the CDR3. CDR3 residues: CATAARKLNTGELFF. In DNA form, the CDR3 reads TGTGCCACGGCGGCTAGGAAGTTGAACACCGGGGAGCTGTTTTTT.

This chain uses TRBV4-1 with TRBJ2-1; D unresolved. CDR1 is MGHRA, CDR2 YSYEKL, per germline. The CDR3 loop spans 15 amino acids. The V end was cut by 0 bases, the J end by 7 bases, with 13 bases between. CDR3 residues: CASSQDPGILNEQFF. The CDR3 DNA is TGCGCCAGCAGCCAAGATCCAGGCATTCTTAATGAGCAGTTCTTC.

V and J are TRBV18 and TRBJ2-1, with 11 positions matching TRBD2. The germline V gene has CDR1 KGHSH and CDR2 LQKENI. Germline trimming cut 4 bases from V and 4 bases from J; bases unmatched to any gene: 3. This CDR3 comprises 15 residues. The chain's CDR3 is CASSLGTSGYNEQFF. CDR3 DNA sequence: TGTGCCAGCTCACTCGGGACTAGCGGTTACAATGAGCAGTTCTTC.

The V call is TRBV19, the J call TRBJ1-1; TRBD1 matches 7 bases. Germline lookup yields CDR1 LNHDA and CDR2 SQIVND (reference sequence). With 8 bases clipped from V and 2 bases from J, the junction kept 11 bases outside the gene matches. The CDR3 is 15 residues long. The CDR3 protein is CASQNENRGNTEAFF. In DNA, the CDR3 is TGTGCCAGTCAAAATGAGAACAGGGGAAACACTGAAGCTTTCTTT.

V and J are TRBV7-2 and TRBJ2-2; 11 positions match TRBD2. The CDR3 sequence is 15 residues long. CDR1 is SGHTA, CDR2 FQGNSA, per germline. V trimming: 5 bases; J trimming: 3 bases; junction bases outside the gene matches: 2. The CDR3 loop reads CASSVSGGDTGELFF. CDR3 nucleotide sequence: TGTGCCAGCAGCGTTAGCGGGGGGGACACCGGGGAGCTGTTTTTT.

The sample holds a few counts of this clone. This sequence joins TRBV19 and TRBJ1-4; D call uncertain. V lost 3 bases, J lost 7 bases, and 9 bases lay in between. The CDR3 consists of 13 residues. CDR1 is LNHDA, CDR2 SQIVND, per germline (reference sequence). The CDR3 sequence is CASSIVSVEKLFF. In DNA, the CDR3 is TGTGCCAGTAGTATCGTATCCGTTGAAAAACTGTTTTTT.

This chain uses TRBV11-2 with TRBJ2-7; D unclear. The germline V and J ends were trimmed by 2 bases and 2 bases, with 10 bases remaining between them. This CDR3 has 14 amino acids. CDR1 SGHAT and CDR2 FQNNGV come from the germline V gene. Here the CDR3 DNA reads TGTGCCAGCAGCTTACCCGGGTATGCCTACGAGCAGTACTTC. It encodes CASSLPGYAYEQYF.

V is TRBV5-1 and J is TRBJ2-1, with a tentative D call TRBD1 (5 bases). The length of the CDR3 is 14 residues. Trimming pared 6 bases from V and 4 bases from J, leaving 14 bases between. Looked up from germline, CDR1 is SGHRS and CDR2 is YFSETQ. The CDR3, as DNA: TGCGCCAGCACCCCCCTAGGGGCATACAATGAGCAGTTCTTC. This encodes CASTPLGAYNEQFF. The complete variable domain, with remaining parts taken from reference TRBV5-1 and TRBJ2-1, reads KAGVTQTPRYLIKTRGQQVTLSCSPISGHRSVSWYQQTPGQGLQFLFEYFSETQRNKGNFPGRFSGRQFSNSRSEMNVSTLELGDSALYLCASTPLGAYNEQFFGPGTRLTVL.